Listed here is a single T cell receptor beta chain. Its antigen is still unknown. TCRdb's table, derived via immunoSEQ multiplex PCR, lists solely in-frame clones and lacks some. The data show some 100,000 clones, about 85% seen once. During the collection period, no donor immune events like infections were recorded. This CDR3 has 15 residues. Germline assignment: CDR1 MDHEN and CDR2 SYDVKM. With 8 bases removed from V and 8 bases from J, the gap between germline ends came to 21 bases. This specimen comes from a study of identifying expanded T cells in peripheral blood. Study-level results: Roughly 1.2 clones differed between technical replicates, versus around 16 and 19 over time. Two-week clone count variance significantly increased as total template count grew.

The specimen sequenced was blood. This receptor was taken from a person between 18 and 75 years old in good health. This chain links TRBV28 with TRBJ1-4; perhaps TRBD1 as D (5 bases). The CDR3 is CASLSPRTPGEKLFF. The CDR3 nucleotides are TGTGCCAGCCTGTCCCCCCGGACACCCGGGGAAAAACTGTTTTTT.